The entry that follows covers one T cell receptor beta chain sequence. The antigen is undetermined. The V end was cut by 2 bases, the J end by 0 bases, with 10 bases between. CDR3 length equals 15 residues. Germline loops: CDR1 MNHNS, CDR2 SASEGT. The data derive from a study of cytomegalovirus exposure and HLA in healthy donors. The primer mix had 60 Vbeta and 13 Jbeta primers. The repertoire was sequenced with immunoSEQ multiplex PCR; TCRdb's copy has only in-frame clones and lacks some. Of fewer than 250,000 clones in the sample, more than 75% are singletons; the top ten hold nearly 6%. Study findings and constraints: Previous analysis showed most TCR beta V segments were productive about 90% or about 30% of the time. Cytomegalovirus association was assigned to 170 or so TCR beta chains.

The TCR sequence derives from a middle-aged man in good health and CMV-seropositive. The specimen sequenced was PBMCs. The chain uses TRBV6-1 and TRBJ1-2, with a possible D match to TRBD1 (6 bases). This CDR3 reads CASSELTGPNYGYTF. The CDR3 nucleotides read TGTGCCAGCAGTGAACTGACAGGTCCTAACTATGGCTACACCTTC.